The 22 T cell receptor beta chains presented below share a single source sample, sequenced in a study of molecular identifiers for immune sequencing clone quantification. MiXCR was run by TCRdb on the PCR reads, yielding one entry per CDR3 protein. This sample has fewer than 350,000 distinct CDR3 sequences; around a fifth occur once, and the top ten carry 0.7% to 0.9%. Sequenced: naive CD8+ T cells from blood, with Jurkat cell RNA spiked in. Subset reported: FACS-sorted CD8+CD4-CCR7+CD45RA+ naive T cells. The receptors here all came from a human donor in good health. Some libraries in this study had Jurkat cell RNA spiked in.

This clonotype was detected only a few times. J is TRBJ1-1 and V is TRBV30; D unclear. With 1 base removed from V and 4 bases from J, the gap between germline ends came to 7 bases. The germline V gene has CDR1 GTSNPN and CDR2 SVGIG (reference sequence). The CDR3 has 12 residues. The CDR3: CAWSAGATEAFF. CDR3 nucleotides: TGTGCCTGGAGTGCAGGAGCCACTGAAGCTTTCTTT. The full variable domain, in which reference TRBV30 and TRBJ1-1 provide the parts outside the CDR3, is SQTIHQWPATLVQPVGSPLSLECTVEGTSNPNLYWYRQAAGRGLQLLFYSVGIGQISSEVPQNLSASRPQDRQFILSSKKLLLSDSGFYLCAWSAGATEAFFGQGTRLTVV.

This clonotype has more than one count but fewer than ten. The CDR3 bases are TGTGCCAGCAGCCAAACCAGCGGGACAGGGAGCTCCCCTCAGCCCCAGCATTTT. It yields the protein CASSQTSGTGSSPQPQHF. The rearrangement uses TRBV3-1 and TRBJ1-5, with 9 bases fitting TRBD1. J was trimmed by 6 bases and V by 2 bases; bases with no gene match: 14. CDR1 and CDR2 (germline): LGHDT, YNNKEL (reference sequence). This CDR3 contains 18 residues. The whole variable domain, filled in from reference TRBV3-1 and TRBJ1-5, reads DTAVSQTPKYLVTQMGNDKSIKCEQNLGHDTMYWYKQDSKKFLKIMFSYNNKELIINETVPNRFSPKSPDKAHLNLHINSLELGDSAVYFCASSQTSGTGSSPQPQHFGDGTRLSIL.

This clonotype has more than one count but fewer than ten. This chain joins TRBV3-1 and TRBJ2-5; D might be TRBD1 (6 bases). Germline V gene data show CDR1 as LGHDT and CDR2 as YNNKEL (reference sequence). The CDR3 covers 16 residues. Trimming took off 2 bases at V and 4 bases at J, with 17 bases between the two ends. Written as DNA, the CDR3 is TGTGCCAGCAGCCAAAAGAATATAACAGGGCTAGAGACCCAGTACTTC. Residues: CASSQKNITGLETQYF.

Many counts were recorded for this clonotype. This chain connects TRBV20-1 to TRBJ2-7; no firm D call. CDR3 length equals 11 residues. The ends were cut back, 0 bases at V and 11 bases at J, with 11 bases in the middle. CDR1 and CDR2 from the germline V gene are DFQATT and SNEGSKA (reference sequence). This chain's CDR3 is CSARDVAVEYF. The DNA of the CDR3 is TGCAGTGCTAGAGACGTGGCCGTCGAGTACTTC.

This clonotype was seen ten or more times. J is TRBJ1-1 and V is TRBV6-2 or TRBV6-3; D might be TRBD1 (5 bases). The length of the CDR3 is 12 residues. The V and J ends lost 7 bases and 6 bases respectively, with 12 bases between them. Germline V lookup: CDR1 MNHEY, CDR2 SVGEGT. The DNA of the CDR3 is TGTGCCAGCACCCCTCCAGGGCCTGAAGCTTTCTTT. Protein product: CASTPPGPEAFF.

The chain employs TRBV4-3 and TRBJ2-3; D is unclear. The CDR3 length is 18 residues. Germline assignment: CDR1 LGHNA and CDR2 YSLEER. Trimming took off 7 bases at V and 0 bases at J, with 23 bases between the two ends. The CDR3 sequence: CASNLQFLYTDSTDTQYF. CDR3 bases: TGCGCCAGCAACCTCCAATTTTTATATACCGATAGCACAGATACGCAGTATTTT.

Worth noting for this clonotype: The junction shows a germline mismatch at one end, possibly a read error. This chain connects TRBV28 to TRBJ1-1; the D gene is possibly TRBD1 (6 bases). CDR3 length: 13 amino acids. Germline-derived CDR1 and CDR2 are MDHEN and SYDVKM. CDR3 DNA sequence: TGTGCCAGCAGACAAACAGGGAACACTGAAGTTTTCTTT. Its protein is CASRQTGNTEVFF.

Comments on this clonotype: Possible read error: a much larger clone is one base away. The chain combines TRBV19 with TRBJ2-3; maybe TRBD2 (5 bases). Looked up from germline, CDR1 is LNHDA and CDR2 is SQIVND (reference sequence). CDR3 size: 15 residues. The CDR3 loop is CANSKRFGKADTQYF. CDR3 DNA sequence: TGTGCCAATAGTAAACGATTCGGGAAGGCCGATACGCAGTATTTT.

This clonotype was counted many times. The V gene is TRBV12-3 or TRBV12-4, the J gene TRBJ2-7, with TRBD2 identical over 14 bases. V lost 7 bases to trimming and J lost 7 bases; unmatched junction nucleotides: 6. The CDR3 is 14 amino acids. This CDR3 is CASTLGLAGGEQYF. CDR3 DNA: TGTGCCAGCACCCTAGGACTAGCGGGGGGTGAGCAGTACTTC.

This clonotype was detected ten times or more. The rearrangement links TRBV19 to TRBJ1-2; a weak D match, TRBD1 (5 bases). Between the trimmed V and J ends, which lost 7 bases and 4 bases, there was a span of 13 bases. This CDR3 spans 13 amino acids. CDR1 and CDR2 (germline): LNHDA, SQIVND (reference sequence). CDR3 in amino acids: CASTTGLSYGYTF. Here the CDR3 DNA reads TGTGCCAGTACTACGGGACTGAGCTATGGCTACACCTTC.

This clonotype has a count of ten or more. The rearrangement joins TRBV7-8 to TRBJ1-4; no clear D. This CDR3 is 16 amino acids long. V lost 6 bases and J 0 bases, leaving 14 bases between the germline ends. Germline assignment: CDR1 SGHVS and CDR2 FQNEAQ. CDR3 in amino acids: CASSQTTVATNEKLFF. DNA for the CDR3: TGTGCCAGCAGTCAAACGACGGTTGCAACTAATGAAAAACTGTTTTTT.

With regard to this clonotype: At one end the junction does not follow the germline gene, possibly because of a read error. V gene TRBV29-1 combines with J gene TRBJ1-1; D remains ambiguous. The germline gives CDR1 SQVTM, CDR2 ANQGSEA. This CDR3 contains 12 residues. The CDR3 nucleotides are TGCAGCGTTGAAGATGGGGTGGGGAAAGCCTTCTTT. This translates into CSVEDGVGKAFF.

Comments on this clonotype: A much larger clone differs by one base, so this may be a read error. In DNA, the CDR3 is TGTGCCAGCAGCCGGAGTCTCGAGCGGTACTTC. Residues: CASSRSLERYF. The V call is TRBV7-9, the J call TRBJ2-7; D is ambiguous. Per the germline V gene, CDR1 is SEHNR and CDR2 is FQNEAQ (reference sequence). The CDR3 has 11 amino acids.

With respect to this clonotype: A much larger clone lies a single base off, so this may be a read error. V and J are TRBV7-6 and TRBJ1-5; the D gene is possibly TRBD1 (5 bases). Germline CDR1 is SGHVS and CDR2 is FNYEAQ. CDR3 length: 13 amino acids. CDR3 sequence reads: CASGLGTNQPQHF. The CDR3, as DNA: TGTGCCAGCGGCTTAGGGACCAATCAGCCCCAGCATTTT.

This clonotype was recorded many times. V usage is TRBV20-1 and J usage is TRBJ2-7; possibly TRBD2 for D (6 bases). The CDR3 sequence is 13 residues long. The V gene's germline CDR1 is DFQATT and CDR2 SNEGSKA (reference sequence). Trimming removed 6 bases from V and 10 bases from J, with 22 bases in between. CDR3 sequence: CSAHPLEGTQQYF. Written as DNA, the CDR3 is TGCAGTGCCCACCCTCTGGAGGGGACCCAACAGTACTTC.

The rearrangement links TRBV6-2 or TRBV6-3 to TRBJ2-7; D is uncertain. V lost 2 bases and J lost 2, with 7 bases in between. The CDR3 extends over 13 amino acids. Germline loops: CDR1 MNHEY, CDR2 SVGEGT. DNA for the CDR3: TGTGCCAGCAGTTACCCGGCTCCCTACGAGCAGTACTTC. This gives the protein CASSYPAPYEQYF.

This clonotype was picked up many times. The chain links TRBV10-2 to TRBJ2-4; D gene uncertain. CDR3 length: 18 residues. Germline V gene data show CDR1 as WSHSY and CDR2 as SAAADI. Trimming stripped 4 bases from V and 1 base from J, with 20 bases between. The CDR3 reads CASSGTHGDNGAKNIQYF. In DNA form, the CDR3 reads TGCGCCAGCAGTGGAACACACGGCGATAATGGGGCCAAAAACATTCAGTACTTC.

This clonotype was counted only a few times. The chain has TRBV11-2 and TRBJ2-7; 10 nucleotides match TRBD1. Trimming cost V 5 bases and J 2 bases; bases outside gene matches: 6. CDR1 is SGHAT and CDR2 is FQNNGV in the germline V gene. CDR3 length equals 15 residues. CDR3 protein: CASSTPTGGAYEQYF. For the CDR3, the DNA is TGTGCCAGCAGCACCCCGACAGGGGGCGCCTACGAGCAGTACTTC.

In this sample, this clonotype turned up many times. The chain couples TRBV15 to TRBJ1-5; D uncertain. Trimming shortened V by 2 bases and J by 5 bases, and 4 bases separated the two germline ends. There are 12 residues in the CDR3. Germline CDR1 and CDR2: LNHNV and YYDKDF (reference sequence). CDR3 amino acids: CATSRTDQPQHF. For the CDR3, the DNA is TGTGCCACCAGCAGAACTGATCAGCCCCAGCATTTT.

This clonotype was seen at least ten times. The J gene is TRBJ1-2, the V gene TRBV9; D gene unclear. CDR3 length equals 15 residues. Trimming stripped 0 bases from V and 4 bases from J, with 13 bases between. Germline V gives CDR1 SGDLS, CDR2 YYNGEE. CDR3 loop: CASSVEEDLIYGYTF. CDR3 coding DNA: TGTGCCAGCAGCGTAGAGGAGGATCTGATCTATGGCTACACCTTC. Based on the CDR3 plus reference TRBV9 and TRBJ1-2, the full variable domain is DSGVTQTPKHLITATGQRVTLRCSPRSGDLSVYWYQQSLDQGLQFLIQYYNGEERAKGNILERFSAQQFPDLHSELNLSSLELGDSALYFCASSVEEDLIYGYTFGSGTRLTVV.

Ten or more counts support this clonotype. This sequence joins TRBV29-1 and TRBJ1-2; weak D call: TRBD1 (6 bases). With 6 bases removed from V and 7 bases from J, the gap between germline ends came to 15 bases. The germline V gene encodes CDR1 SQVTM and CDR2 ANQGSEA. This CDR3 contains 12 residues. DNA for the CDR3: TGCAGCGTGGACCAACAGGGCCCTGGCTACACCTTC. This translates into CSVDQQGPGYTF.

This clonotype turned up a few times. This chain links TRBV27 with TRBJ2-1, with D perhaps TRBD1 or TRBD2 (5 bases each). V lost 2 bases to trimming and J lost 6 bases, with 11 bases between them. Germline V gene lookup returns CDR1 MNHEY and CDR2 SMNVEV (reference sequence). This CDR3 comprises 14 residues. The CDR3 loop reads CASSLGGPFNEQFF. For the CDR3, the DNA is TGTGCCAGCAGTTTAGGGGGTCCGTTCAATGAGCAGTTCTTC.